The rows below give T cell receptor beta chains drawn from one sample of a study of cytomegalovirus exposure and HLA in healthy donors. TCRdb's copy holds only in-frame clones and misses some; the assay was immunoSEQ multiplex PCR. Of 100,000 to 150,000 clones in the sample, 85% to 90% were seen once. Material: PBMCs. The receptor set was obtained from a woman in her late teens or twenties in good health and CMV-seronegative. The CDR3 runs from the conserved cysteine through the conserved F or W. A D gene is named only where the DNA matches it firmly. The size of a clone is reported for some rows only, either as once, few or many, or as a class for expanded clones.

v_call,d_call,clone_size,j_call,cdr3_aa,cdr3_nt
TRBV7-9,NA,NA,TRBJ2-7,CASSPIYEQYF,TGTGCCAGCAGCCCCATCTACGAGCAGTACTTC
TRBV6-5,NA,NA,TRBJ2-1,CASSLQELSNEQFF,TGTGCCAGCAGTTTACAAGAATTATCCAATGAGCAGTTCTTC
TRBV6-1,TRBD2,NA,TRBJ2-5,CASSATGGGVETQYF,TGTGCCAGCAGTGCAACGGGGGGTGGGGTAGAGACCCAGTACTTC
TRBV18,NA,NA,TRBJ1-2,CASSTGRGNNYGYTF,TGTGCCAGCTCAACGGGGAGGGGAAACAACTATGGCTACACCTTC
TRBV6-4,TRBD1,NA,TRBJ1-4,CASPDRGGYKGGKLFF,TGTGCCAGCCCGGACAGGGGGGGCTATAAGGGAGGAAAACTGTTTTTT
TRBV5-4,NA,NA,TRBJ2-1,CASSGSSNNEQFF,TGTGCCAGCAGCGGTAGCTCAAACAATGAGCAGTTCTTC
TRBV11-2,NA,NA,TRBJ2-2,CASSAQLRRNTGELFF,TGTGCCAGCAGCGCTCAATTGCGTCGGAACACCGGGGAGCTGTTTTTT
TRBV9,TRBD2,NA,TRBJ2-5,CASSVEASGVQETQYF,TGTGCCAGCAGCGTAGAGGCTAGCGGGGTACAAGAGACCCAGTACTTC
TRBV5-1,TRBD1,NA,TRBJ2-3,CASSSGQGETDTQYF,TGCGCCAGCAGCTCCGGACAGGGAGAAACAGATACGCAGTATTTT
TRBV6-1,TRBD2,few,TRBJ2-7,CASSDERLAGKYEQYF,TGTGCCAGCAGTGACGAAAGACTAGCGGGGAAGTACGAGCAGTACTTC
TRBV7-2,NA,NA,TRBJ1-1,CASSRGANTEAFF,TGTGCCAGCAGCCGGGGGGCGAACACTGAAGCTTTCTTT
TRBV5-1,NA,NA,TRBJ2-1,CASSLAQGWVNEQFF,TGCGCCAGCAGCTTGGCTCAGGGATGGGTGAATGAGCAGTTCTTC
TRBV5-1,TRBD1,once,TRBJ2-1,CASSATGGNVNEQFF,TGCGCCAGCAGCGCGACAGGGGGCAACGTAAATGAGCAGTTCTTC
TRBV29-1,NA,NA,TRBJ1-5,CSVREGSSQPQHF,TGCAGCGTTCGGGAGGGCTCTTCTCAGCCCCAGCATTTT
TRBV7-9,TRBD1,NA,TRBJ1-1,CASSSRAGTGLTEAFF,TGTGCCAGCAGCTCCCGAGCCGGGACAGGACTCACTGAAGCTTTCTTT
TRBV5-1,NA,NA,TRBJ1-2,CASRVGQIWGYTF,TGCGCCAGCAGGGTTGGACAAATTTGGGGCTACACCTTC
TRBV10-3,TRBD1,NA,TRBJ2-1,CAIREDRGRIF,TGTGCCATCAGGGAAGACAGGGGCCGCATCTTC
TRBV6-1,NA,once,TRBJ1-4,CASSEGRTEKLFF,TGTGCCAGCAGTGAAGGAAGGACAGAAAAACTGTTTTTT
TRBV7-2,TRBD1,NA,TRBJ1-4,CASSLGPQGGEKLFF,TGTGCCAGCAGCTTAGGTCCACAGGGGGGTGAAAAACTGTTTTTT
TRBV5-4,NA,NA,TRBJ2-5,CASSPGRDWLGETQYF,TGTGCCAGCAGCCCCGGCAGGGATTGGTTGGGGGAGACCCAGTACTTC
TRBV19,NA,NA,TRBJ2-6,CASSIDLETVSFSGANVLTF,TGTGCCAGTAGTATAGATCTGGAGACAGTATCTTTCTCTGGGGCCAACGTCCTGACTTTC
TRBV19,TRBD1,NA,TRBJ1-4,CASTIQGAGGEKLFF,TGTGCCAGTACGATACAGGGGGCAGGAGGGGAAAAACTGTTTTTT
TRBV7-7,NA,NA,TRBJ2-2,CASSLGRDSRNTGELFF,TGTGCTAGCAGCTTAGGCCGGGACTCACGAAACACCGGGGAGCTGTTTTTT
TRBV6-1,NA,once,TRBJ1-5,CASSDPPLGSNQPQHF,TGTGCCAGCAGTGATCCCCCGCTCGGGAGCAATCAGCCCCAGCATTTT
TRBV6-5,NA,NA,TRBJ2-1,CASSYSFGGRGQFF,TGTGCCAGCAGTTACTCGTTCGGGGGGCGGGGGCAGTTCTTC
TRBV9,TRBD1,few,TRBJ1-2,CASRTGGYGYTF,TGTGCCAGCAGGACAGGGGGCTATGGCTACACCTTC
TRBV5-8,NA,NA,TRBJ1-2,CASSLDRSSGYTF,TGTGCCAGCAGCTTGGACAGGTCGAGTGGCTACACCTTC
TRBV6-4,NA,NA,TRBJ1-2,CASRDGWDSIYGYTF,TGTGCCAGCAGGGACGGCTGGGACTCGATCTATGGCTACACCTTC
TRBV2,TRBD1,NA,TRBJ1-4,CASRVGQASTNEKLFF,TGTGCCAGCAGGGTGGGACAGGCTTCAACTAATGAAAAACTGTTTTTT
TRBV14,NA,NA,TRBJ1-2,CASSLTGTPYGYTF,TGTGCCAGCAGCCTGACCGGGACACCCTATGGCTACACCTTC
TRBV10-1,NA,NA,TRBJ2-1,CASSEPGLLASSEQFF,TGCGCCAGCAGTGAGCCGGGACTCCTAGCGAGCAGTGAGCAGTTCTTC
TRBV5-4,NA,NA,TRBJ1-2,CASSTGLQANYGYTF,TGTGCCAGCAGCACCGGACTGCAAGCTAACTATGGCTACACCTTC
TRBV7-9,NA,NA,TRBJ1-1,CASSSRGGAGDAFF,TGTGCCAGCAGCTCCCGTGGGGGGGCAGGAGACGCTTTCTTT
TRBV10-3,TRBD1,few,TRBJ1-2,CAISAGQGALTYGYTF,TGTGCCATCAGTGCGGGACAGGGGGCGTTAACCTATGGCTACACCTTC
TRBV6-5,TRBD2,NA,TRBJ2-7,CASSPTSGSSYEQYF,TGTGCCAGCAGCCCCACTAGCGGGAGTTCCTACGAGCAGTACTTC
TRBV29-1,NA,NA,TRBJ2-3,CSVAGAVDTQYF,TGCAGCGTGGCGGGGGCCGTAGATACGCAGTATTTT
TRBV6-5,NA,NA,TRBJ2-7,CASIPATGRPNEQYF,TGTGCCAGCATTCCGGCGACAGGGAGGCCAAACGAGCAGTACTTC
TRBV11-3,TRBD2,NA,TRBJ2-1,CASSPRGTSDYNEQFF,TGTGCCAGCAGCCCCCGAGGGACTAGCGACTACAATGAGCAGTTCTTC
TRBV6-1,TRBD2,NA,TRBJ2-7,CAIQRGPNYEQYF,TGTGCCATCCAGCGGGGGCCCAACTACGAGCAGTACTTC
TRBV27,NA,NA,TRBJ1-1,CASSFQRYAEAFF,TGTGCCAGCAGTTTTCAGAGGTACGCTGAAGCTTTCTTT
TRBV9,TRBD1,few,TRBJ2-3,CASSVGAGGNTQYF,TGTGCCAGCAGCGTAGGGGCAGGGGGCAATACGCAGTATTTT
TRBV5-4,NA,NA,TRBJ1-1,CASRTRSRGGAEAFF,TGTGCCAGCCGAACGAGGAGTCGTGGGGGGGCTGAAGCTTTCTTT
TRBV5-1,TRBD1,NA,TRBJ1-4,CASTRGSTTNEKLFF,TGCGCCAGCACCAGGGGGTCCACAACTAATGAAAAACTGTTTTTT
TRBV18,NA,NA,TRBJ2-1,CASSPGLPADNEQFF,TGTGCCAGCTCACCGGGACTCCCGGCGGACAATGAGCAGTTCTTC
TRBV11-3,NA,NA,TRBJ1-1,CASSSPYTEAFF,TGTGCCAGCAGCTCTCCTTACACTGAAGCTTTCTTT
TRBV7-9,TRBD1,once,TRBJ2-3,CASRTGAATDTQYF,TGTGCCAGCAGGACAGGGGCTGCGACAGATACGCAGTATTTT
TRBV5-1,NA,NA,TRBJ1-3,CASRTRYDSGNTIYF,TGCGCCAGCAGGACACGGTACGACTCTGGAAACACCATATATTTT
TRBV7-9,NA,NA,TRBJ2-5,CASSPSETQYF,TGTGCCAGCAGCCCGAGTGAGACCCAGTACTTC
TRBV11-2,TRBD1,NA,TRBJ2-1,CASSLDRGTYNEQFF,TGTGCCAGCAGCCTTGACAGGGGGACTTACAATGAGCAGTTCTTC
TRBV5-1,TRBD1,once,TRBJ2-3,CASSLGDSPTDTQYF,TGCGCCAGCAGCTTGGGGGACAGCCCCACGGATACGCAGTATTTT